Listed below are T cell receptor beta chains from one sample, sequenced in a study of T-cell memory formation after mild COVID-19. One entry per CDR3 protein results from TCRdb running MiXCR on the 5' RACE reads. The sample lists approximately 440,000 distinct CDR3 sequences; 15% to 25% were seen once. Sequencing was performed on PBMCs or a T cell subset sorted from them (not recorded which). These receptors originate from an adult woman who had mild COVID-19 (a few samples of this study predate the infection). Cell type and time point are not known. CDR3s include the opening cysteine and the closing phenylalanine or tryptophan. The order of the fields is CDR3 protein, CDR3 DNA, D gene, clone size, V gene, J gene, CDR3 length. The D gene is left open where the match is weak. The size of a clone is reported for some rows only, either as once, few or many, or as a class for expanded clones.

CDR3: CASSLYGDYEQYF
DNA: TGTGCCAGCAGCTTATATGGGGACTACGAGCAGTACTTC
D: .
size: few
V: TRBV7-9
J: TRBJ2-7
length: 13

CDR3: CASSFVTPGELFF
DNA: TGTGCCAGCAGCTTTGTGACGCCCGGGGAGCTGTTTTTT
D: .
size: .
V: TRBV7-9
J: TRBJ2-2
length: 13

CDR3: CASSLGPRPPPGSPLHF
DNA: TGTGCCAGCAGCTTAGGACCTCGGCCCCCCCCGGGATCACCCCTCCACTTT
D: .
size: .
V: TRBV13
J: TRBJ1-6
length: 17

CDR3: CASSLAGQGSVYTF
DNA: TGCGCCAGCAGCTTGGCCGGACAGGGGTCCGTCTACACCTTC
D: TRBD1
size: .
V: TRBV5-1
J: TRBJ1-2
length: 14

CDR3: CASSPTGLMDEQFF
DNA: TGTGCCAGCAGCCCGACAGGGCTTATGGATGAGCAGTTCTTC
D: TRBD1
size: .
V: TRBV6-6
J: TRBJ2-1
length: 14

CDR3: CASSLGGINSYEQYF
DNA: TGTGCCAGCAGTTTGGGGGGGATTAACTCCTACGAGCAGTACTTC
D: TRBD2
size: .
V: TRBV12-3/TRBV12-4
J: TRBJ2-7
length: 15

CDR3: CASSSQGLAGNNEQFF
DNA: TGTGCCAGCAGCTCCCAAGGACTAGCGGGGAACAATGAGCAGTTCTTC
D: TRBD2
size: few
V: TRBV7-2
J: TRBJ2-1
length: 16

CDR3: CSVDGVGYTF
DNA: TGCAGCGTTGACGGGGTCGGCTACACCTTC
D: .
size: .
V: TRBV29-1
J: TRBJ1-2
length: 10

CDR3: CASSSLGRTPNYGYTF
DNA: TGCGCCAGCAGCTCCCTGGGGAGGACCCCTAACTATGGCTACACCTTC
D: .
size: few
V: TRBV5-1
J: TRBJ1-2
length: 16

CDR3: CASSTRGGADTQYF
DNA: TGTGCCAGCAGTACCCGAGGGGGGGCGGATACGCAGTATTTT
D: .
size: few
V: TRBV28
J: TRBJ2-3
length: 14

CDR3: CASSSRVGVYTF
DNA: TGTGCCAGCAGCTCACGCGTTGGGGTCTACACCTTC
D: .
size: few
V: TRBV7-2
J: TRBJ1-2
length: 12

CDR3: CASSIQGEIAKNIQYF
DNA: TGTGCCAGCAGCATACAGGGGGAAATAGCCAAAAACATTCAGTACTTC
D: TRBD1
size: few
V: TRBV7-2
J: TRBJ2-4
length: 16

CDR3: CASTLGGGRARQYF
DNA: TGTGCCAGCACCCTGGGGGGCGGGAGGGCCAGGCAGTACTTC
D: TRBD2
size: few
V: TRBV7-2
J: TRBJ2-7
length: 14

CDR3: CASTSGNQPQHF
DNA: TGTGCCAGCACGAGTGGCAATCAGCCCCAGCATTTT
D: .
size: few
V: TRBV6-5
J: TRBJ1-5
length: 12

CDR3: CASSLDQGFDGYTF
DNA: TGCGCCAGCAGCTTGGACCAGGGCTTCGATGGCTACACCTTC
D: .
size: .
V: TRBV5-1
J: TRBJ1-2
length: 14

CDR3: CASSHPGQGRPEAFF
DNA: TGCGCCAGCAGCCATCCGGGACAGGGAAGGCCTGAAGCTTTCTTT
D: TRBD1
size: few
V: TRBV4-1
J: TRBJ1-1
length: 15

CDR3: CASSSRRTLYTDTQYF
DNA: TGTGCCAGCAGTTCCCGTAGGACCCTCTACACAGATACGCAGTATTTT
D: .
size: few
V: TRBV27
J: TRBJ2-3
length: 16

CDR3: CASSLRPRQVSYEQYF
DNA: TGTGCCAGCAGTTTACGCCCTCGACAGGTCTCCTACGAGCAGTACTTC
D: .
size: .
V: TRBV12-3/TRBV12-4
J: TRBJ2-7
length: 16

CDR3: CASSPTGEPTEAFF
DNA: TGTGCCAGCAGTCCTACAGGAGAGCCCACTGAAGCTTTCTTT
D: .
size: .
V: TRBV12-3/TRBV12-4
J: TRBJ1-1
length: 14

CDR3: CASSTTSGSYEQYF
DNA: TGTGCCTCCTCCACGACCTCAGGCTCCTACGAGCAGTACTTC
D: .
size: few
V: TRBV6-2/TRBV6-3
J: TRBJ2-7
length: 14

CDR3: CAIVGGLNSPLHF
DNA: TGTGCCATCGTCGGGGGCTTGAATTCACCCCTCCACTTT
D: .
size: .
V: TRBV10-3
J: TRBJ1-6
length: 13

CDR3: CASRGEGANTEAFF
DNA: TGTGCCAGCAGAGGGGAGGGGGCGAATACTGAAGCTTTCTTT
D: TRBD1
size: .
V: TRBV2
J: TRBJ1-1
length: 14

CDR3: CASSLDPVLSYEQYF
DNA: TGCGCCAGCAGCTTGGATCCGGTCCTCTCCTACGAGCAGTACTTC
D: .
size: .
V: TRBV5-1
J: TRBJ2-7
length: 15

CDR3: CATSDPRGPSVQFF
DNA: TGTGCCACCAGTGACCCCCGGGGGCCCAGTGTGCAGTTCTTC
D: .
size: few
V: TRBV24-1
J: TRBJ2-1
length: 14

CDR3: CASSQGWTESEAFF
DNA: TGCGCCAGCAGCCAAGGGTGGACAGAGAGTGAAGCTTTCTTT
D: .
size: .
V: TRBV4-1
J: TRBJ1-1
length: 14

CDR3: CASSSGGREETQYF
DNA: TGTGCCAGCAGTAGCGGGGGGAGGGAAGAGACCCAGTACTTC
D: TRBD2
size: .
V: TRBV5-5
J: TRBJ2-5
length: 14

CDR3: CAWAAQTNTEAFF
DNA: TGTGCCTGGGCGGCCCAAACTAACACTGAAGCTTTCTTT
D: .
size: few
V: TRBV30
J: TRBJ1-1
length: 13

CDR3: CASSGLGRTEAFF
DNA: TGTGCCAGCAGTGGTTTGGGAAGAACTGAAGCTTTCTTT
D: .
size: few
V: TRBV6-1
J: TRBJ1-1
length: 13

CDR3: CASSLDFQGGAFF
DNA: TGTGCCAGCAGCTTAGATTTTCAGGGGGGAGCTTTCTTT
D: TRBD1
size: .
V: TRBV11-2
J: TRBJ1-1
length: 13

CDR3: CASSRIRDRETEAFF
DNA: TGTGCCAGCAGCCGAATCCGGGACAGGGAAACTGAAGCTTTCTTT
D: TRBD1
size: .
V: TRBV4-2
J: TRBJ1-1
length: 15

CDR3: CASSPPWGTSSYNEQFF
DNA: TGTGCCAGCTCACCACCTTGGGGCACCAGCTCCTACAATGAGCAGTTCTTC
D: .
size: few
V: TRBV18
J: TRBJ2-1
length: 17

CDR3: CASTQTGGKDYEQYF
DNA: TGTGCCAGCACCCAGACAGGGGGCAAGGACTACGAGCAGTACTTC
D: TRBD1
size: few
V: TRBV6-2/TRBV6-3
J: TRBJ2-7
length: 15

CDR3: CASSYGLAANTGELFF
DNA: TGTGCCAGCAGTTACGGGCTAGCGGCGAACACCGGGGAGCTGTTTTTT
D: TRBD2
size: few
V: TRBV6-6
J: TRBJ2-2
length: 16

CDR3: CASSLNSGNTEAFF
DNA: TGTGCCAGCAGCTTAAACTCCGGGAACACTGAAGCTTTCTTT
D: .
size: .
V: TRBV7-2
J: TRBJ1-1
length: 14

CDR3: CASSLSPGDYQPQHF
DNA: TGTGCCAGCAGTTTAAGTCCAGGGGATTATCAGCCCCAGCATTTT
D: .
size: few
V: TRBV12-3/TRBV12-4
J: TRBJ1-5
length: 15

CDR3: CSARVGTGALEQYF
DNA: TGCAGTGCTAGAGTAGGGACAGGGGCCCTCGAGCAGTACTTC
D: TRBD1
size: .
V: TRBV20-1
J: TRBJ2-7
length: 14

CDR3: CSASSQGHGYTF
DNA: TGCAGTGCTAGCTCTCAGGGTCACGGCTACACCTTC
D: .
size: .
V: TRBV20-1
J: TRBJ1-2
length: 12

CDR3: CASSFGGNPYEQYF
DNA: TGTGCCAGCAGTTTTGGCGGGAACCCCTACGAGCAGTACTTC
D: .
size: .
V: TRBV12-3/TRBV12-4
J: TRBJ2-7
length: 14

CDR3: CASSLVQAGTEAFF
DNA: TGCGCCAGCAGCTTGGTCCAGGCGGGAACTGAAGCTTTCTTT
D: .
size: few
V: TRBV5-1
J: TRBJ1-1
length: 14

CDR3: CASSLSPPRLGQPQHF
DNA: TGTGCCAGCAGTTTATCCCCCCCTCGCCTCGGTCAGCCCCAGCATTTT
D: .
size: .
V: TRBV28
J: TRBJ1-5
length: 16

CDR3: CASSARGYEQFF
DNA: TGTGCCAGCAGCGCTAGGGGCTATGAGCAGTTCTTC
D: .
size: few
V: TRBV7-9
J: TRBJ2-1
length: 12

CDR3: CASSPTDPEGETQYF
DNA: TGCGCCAGCAGCCCCACGGACCCGGAAGGGGAGACCCAGTACTTC
D: .
size: few
V: TRBV5-1
J: TRBJ2-5
length: 15

CDR3: CSVETGRRNTGELFF
DNA: TGCAGCGTTGAAACTGGACGGAGGAACACCGGGGAGCTGTTTTTT
D: .
size: .
V: TRBV29-1
J: TRBJ2-2
length: 15

CDR3: CSVEGQGATPLMNTEAFF
DNA: TGCAGCGTTGAAGGACAGGGGGCGACCCCGTTAATGAACACTGAAGCTTTCTTT
D: TRBD1
size: few
V: TRBV29-1
J: TRBJ1-1
length: 18

CDR3: CSVGGGNTEAFF
DNA: TGCAGCGTTGGGGGAGGGAACACTGAAGCTTTCTTT
D: .
size: .
V: TRBV29-1
J: TRBJ1-1
length: 12

CDR3: CASSSMAPDTQYF
DNA: TGTGCCAGCAGCTCCATGGCCCCGGATACGCAGTATTTT
D: .
size: few
V: TRBV7-3
J: TRBJ2-3
length: 13

CDR3: CASSAPWTGDEQYF
DNA: TGTGCCAGCAGCGCGCCCTGGACAGGGGACGAGCAGTACTTC
D: TRBD1
size: few
V: TRBV9
J: TRBJ2-7
length: 14

CDR3: CASSQGARTRNSPLHF
DNA: TGCGCCAGCAGCCAAGGGGCACGGACTCGTAATTCACCCCTCCACTTT
D: .
size: .
V: TRBV4-1
J: TRBJ1-6
length: 16

CDR3: CASSFPRGAGSSYNEQFF
DNA: TGTGCCAGCAGTTTCCCGCGAGGAGCGGGAAGCTCCTACAATGAGCAGTTCTTC
D: TRBD2
size: .
V: TRBV12-3/TRBV12-4
J: TRBJ2-1
length: 18

CDR3: CASTPVVVVAAYNEQFF
DNA: TGTGCCAGCACTCCCGTGGTGGTCGTAGCGGCCTACAATGAGCAGTTCTTC
D: .
size: few
V: TRBV6-2/TRBV6-3
J: TRBJ2-1
length: 17

CDR3: CASSFVRADPQFF
DNA: TGTGCCAGCAGCTTTGTGAGGGCCGACCCACAGTTCTTC
D: .
size: .
V: TRBV7-6
J: TRBJ2-1
length: 13

CDR3: CASPLSTF
DNA: TGTGCCAGCCCCTTATCCACCTTC
D: .
size: .
V: TRBV7-9
J: TRBJ1-2
length: 8

CDR3: CASSYWPGQTDNEQFF
DNA: TGTGCCAGCAGTTACTGGCCGGGACAGACAGACAATGAGCAGTTCTTC
D: TRBD1
size: few
V: TRBV6-5
J: TRBJ2-1
length: 16

CDR3: CASSQDQASGSNPDTQYF
DNA: TGCGCCAGCAGCCAAGATCAAGCTAGCGGGAGTAACCCAGATACGCAGTATTTT
D: TRBD2
size: few
V: TRBV4-3
J: TRBJ2-3
length: 18

CDR3: CATSDAGENGYTF
DNA: TGTGCCACCAGTGATGCAGGGGAGAATGGCTACACCTTC
D: .
size: .
V: TRBV24-1
J: TRBJ1-2
length: 13